A selection of T cell receptor beta chains follows, all from one sample in a study of T-cell reconstitution after alpha-beta-depleted transplantation in children. In TCRdb, the PCR reads were re-called with MiXCR into one record per CDR3 protein. Found here are about 1,000,000 distinct CDR3 sequences, about 29% of them singletons; the top ten hold roughly 30%. The source was PBMCs, mostly from graft donor cells, collected 360 days after TCRalphabeta/CD19-depleted stem cell transplant. The receptors shown here come from a boy under two years old who had a stem cell transplant for SCID, so the T cells may come from the graft donor. The CDR3 runs from the conserved cysteine through the conserved F or W. Fields, in order: V gene, J gene, CDR3 protein.

v_gene: TRBV12-3/TRBV12-4; j_gene: TRBJ1-6; CDR3aa: CASSLSGQGGYVSPLHF
v_gene: TRBV12-3/TRBV12-4; j_gene: TRBJ1-5; CDR3aa: CASSLEGRQPQHF
v_gene: TRBV7-8; j_gene: TRBJ1-1; CDR3aa: CASSPDRVPNTEAFF
v_gene: TRBV5-1; j_gene: TRBJ2-1; CDR3aa: CASSYLTGGDEQFF
v_gene: TRBV12-3/TRBV12-4; j_gene: TRBJ1-2; CDR3aa: CASTPGGYGYTF
v_gene: TRBV5-1; j_gene: TRBJ2-3; CDR3aa: CASSLAGSSPRTDTQYF
v_gene: TRBV7-9; j_gene: TRBJ2-3; CDR3aa: CASSARRGRADTQYF
v_gene: TRBV25-1; j_gene: TRBJ1-1; CDR3aa: CASSGLDRFLNTEAFF
v_gene: TRBV9; j_gene: TRBJ1-1; CDR3aa: CASSVNGDSGENTEAFF
v_gene: TRBV11-1; j_gene: TRBJ2-5; CDR3aa: CASSLVSGGQQTQYF
v_gene: TRBV24-1; j_gene: TRBJ2-1; CDR3aa: CATSGSGSSYNEQFF
v_gene: TRBV12-3/TRBV12-4; j_gene: TRBJ2-1; CDR3aa: CASSLAGEGKNEQFF
v_gene: TRBV5-5; j_gene: TRBJ2-7; CDR3aa: CASSFPFEVEYF
v_gene: TRBV5-1; j_gene: TRBJ2-3; CDR3aa: CASSPPGLAGADTQYF
v_gene: TRBV4-1; j_gene: TRBJ2-3; CDR3aa: CASSQSGGGRTDTQYF
v_gene: TRBV20-1; j_gene: TRBJ1-1; CDR3aa: CSASRDSRIAGEAFF
v_gene: TRBV2; j_gene: TRBJ2-5; CDR3aa: CASTRSTLEETQYF
v_gene: TRBV12-3/TRBV12-4; j_gene: TRBJ2-5; CDR3aa: CASSSPLRASGEETQYF
v_gene: TRBV25-1; j_gene: TRBJ1-1; CDR3aa: CASRGGQGNTEAFF
v_gene: TRBV7-8; j_gene: TRBJ2-7; CDR3aa: CASSFGTGVGEQYF
v_gene: TRBV7-6; j_gene: TRBJ1-2; CDR3aa: CASSPMGGYGYTF
v_gene: TRBV7-8; j_gene: TRBJ2-5; CDR3aa: CASSPFRGGYQETQYF
v_gene: TRBV7-9; j_gene: TRBJ2-1; CDR3aa: CASSLGPSRNGEQFF
v_gene: TRBV18; j_gene: TRBJ2-1; CDR3aa: CASSLTLAGGVNEQFF
v_gene: TRBV6-5; j_gene: TRBJ1-5; CDR3aa: CASSLDGTRPQHF
v_gene: TRBV29-1; j_gene: TRBJ2-5; CDR3aa: CSVEFTGDSQWSQYF
v_gene: TRBV27; j_gene: TRBJ2-5; CDR3aa: CASSLGTTSQETQYF
v_gene: TRBV20-1; j_gene: TRBJ2-5; CDR3aa: CSAPGQGETQYF
v_gene: TRBV28; j_gene: TRBJ2-7; CDR3aa: CARGPYEQYF
v_gene: TRBV20-1; j_gene: TRBJ2-7; CDR3aa: CSARPGLGEQYF
v_gene: TRBV4-3; j_gene: TRBJ2-7; CDR3aa: CASSPLWTVSPHEQYF
v_gene: TRBV10-3; j_gene: TRBJ2-7; CDR3aa: CAISEWVPSHVSRFFCEQYF
v_gene: TRBV6-2/TRBV6-3; j_gene: TRBJ2-7; CDR3aa: CASRRQGTLYEQYF
v_gene: TRBV6-1; j_gene: TRBJ1-1; CDR3aa: CASSQRGSGAEAFF
v_gene: TRBV7-9; j_gene: TRBJ2-3; CDR3aa: CASRARAVTSTDTQYF
v_gene: TRBV9; j_gene: TRBJ2-3; CDR3aa: CASSARGGRTDTQYF
v_gene: TRBV5-1; j_gene: TRBJ2-1; CDR3aa: CASSFSGATYNEQFF
v_gene: TRBV20-1; j_gene: TRBJ2-5; CDR3aa: CSATIAGETQYF
v_gene: TRBV2; j_gene: TRBJ2-5; CDR3aa: CASTYTGTVSQETQYF
v_gene: TRBV20-1; j_gene: TRBJ2-7; CDR3aa: CSAPPRRLAGGEQYF
v_gene: TRBV12-3/TRBV12-4; j_gene: TRBJ2-3; CDR3aa: CASSFSAGSPGDTQYF